A single sample gave rise to the 15 T cell receptor beta chains below, sequenced in a study of T cell changes during pregnancy in multiple sclerosis. Profiled with immunoSEQ multiplex PCR; TCRdb holds only in-frame clones, not every one. The sample lists roughly 54,000 clones, around 93% occurring once. The sequencing here drew on CD4+ T cells from peripheral blood mononuclear cells, taken after pregnancy. These TCRs come from a female donor with multiple sclerosis, enrolled in a pregnancy study.

Only one count was recorded for this clone. The chain employs TRBV2 and TRBJ1-2, with D perhaps matching TRBD1 (5 bases). This CDR3 has 14 amino acids. Per the germline V gene, CDR1 is SNHLY and CDR2 is FYNNEI. With 6 bases removed from V and 7 bases from J, the gap between germline ends came to 18 bases. CDR3 residues: CASSDRGGVAGYTF. The CDR3 nucleotides read TGTGCCAGCAGCGACCGGGGAGGGGTCGCTGGCTACACCTTC.

In nucleotides, the CDR3 is TGTGCCAGCAGCCCGGGGGGCTCGCAAGAGACCCAGTACTTC. Its translation: CASSPGGSQETQYF. V gene TRBV11-3 combines with J gene TRBJ2-5; the D gene is possibly TRBD2 (7 bases). Germline V gene sequence: CDR1 SGHNT, CDR2 YENEEA. V lost 5 bases, J lost 2 bases, and 12 bases lay in between. The CDR3 sequence is 14 residues long.

V and J are TRBV6-1 and TRBJ2-5, with D perhaps TRBD2 (5 bases). The germline CDR1 and CDR2 sequences are MNHNS and SASEGT. V lost 6 bases and J lost 4, with 15 bases in between. The CDR3 length is 14 residues. CDR3 nucleotides: TGTGCCAGCAGCAGCCCTTTCCGGGGAGAGACCCAGTACTTC. Translating gives CASSSPFRGETQYF.

This clone is a singleton in its sample. This chain links TRBV27 with TRBJ1-3, with D maybe TRBD1 (5 bases). The V and J ends lost 5 bases and 2 bases respectively, with 13 bases between them. CDR3 length: 15 residues. Per the germline V gene, CDR1 is MNHEY and CDR2 is SMNVEV (reference sequence). The CDR3 reads CASSASGIPGNTIYF. As DNA, the CDR3 is TGTGCCAGCAGTGCGTCAGGGATCCCTGGAAACACCATATATTTT.

V is TRBV19 and J is TRBJ2-7, with 7 bases lining up with TRBD2. With 6 bases clipped from V and 3 bases from J, the junction kept 11 bases outside the gene matches. CDR1 is LNHDA and CDR2 is SQIVND in the germline V gene (reference sequence). The CDR3 contains 15 residues. The CDR3 loop reads CASSGRDYKDYEQYF. The DNA for the CDR3 is TGTGCCAGTAGCGGCCGGGACTATAAAGACTACGAGCAGTACTTC.

The gene calls are TRBV7-8 and TRBJ1-3, with 8 nucleotides matching TRBD1. Germline CDR1 SGHVS, CDR2 FQNEAQ. The CDR3 runs 15 residues. Trimming at V came to 0 bases and at J to 7 bases, leaving 5 bases not matched to a gene. CDR3 in DNA: TGTGCCAGCAGCTTAGCCGGACAGGGTTTGAACACCATATATTTT. Encoded protein: CASSLAGQGLNTIYF.

The chain uses TRBV5-1 and TRBJ2-2; 11 nucleotides align to TRBD2. With V trimmed by 6 bases and J by 2 bases, 6 bases remained unmatched. The V gene's germline CDR1 is SGHRS and CDR2 YFSETQ. The CDR3 contains 16 residues. Here the CDR3 DNA reads TGCGCCAGCACACCAACTAGCGGGGGTAACACCGGGGAGCTGTTTTTT. This gives the protein CASTPTSGGNTGELFF.

V gene TRBV5-4 combines with J gene TRBJ2-7, with a tentative D call TRBD2 (5 bases). CDR3 length: 14 residues. Germline V gene lookup returns CDR1 SGHNT and CDR2 YYREEE (reference sequence). V was trimmed by 4 bases and J by 2 bases, leaving 13 bases between them. As DNA, the CDR3 is TGTGCCAGCAGCCGGCTCGGGGTAGCCTACGAGCAGTACTTC. Amino acid sequence: CASSRLGVAYEQYF.

The CDR3 DNA follows: TGTGCCAGCAGTCGACAGGTGCTCTCTGGAAACACCATATATTTT. Protein product: CASSRQVLSGNTIYF. The J gene is TRBJ1-3, the V gene TRBV6-1; D may be TRBD1 (6 bases). The V end lost 5 bases, the J end lost 0 bases, and 11 bases lay between the germline ends. The CDR3 spans 15 residues. The V gene's germline CDR1 is MNHNS and CDR2 SASEGT.

The chain employs TRBV5-6 and TRBJ2-1, with 9 bases identical to TRBD2. This CDR3 contains 15 residues. The J segment lost 7 bases and the V segment lost 5 bases, leaving 10 bases of the junction unmatched. Germline V gene sequence: CDR1 SGHDT, CDR2 YYEEEE. The CDR3 region is CASRGVRGGINEQFF. The CDR3 DNA reads as TGTGCCAGCAGAGGAGTGCGGGGGGGTATAAATGAGCAGTTCTTC. Looking up the rest from reference TRBV5-6 and TRBJ2-1 gives the full variable domain: DAGVTQSPTHLIKTRGQQVTLRCSPKSGHDTVSWYQQALGQGPQFIFQYYEEEERQRGNFPDRFSGHQFPNYSSELNVNALLLGDSALYLCASRGVRGGINEQFFGPGTRLTVL.

The rearrangement uses TRBV7-9 and TRBJ2-1, with 12 bases aligning to TRBD2. CDR3 length: 17 residues. The germline CDR1 and CDR2 sequences are SEHNR and FQNEAQ (reference sequence). V lost 1 base to trimming and J lost 7 bases; unmatched junction nucleotides: 8. DNA of the CDR3: TGTGCCAGCAGCTTAGTACCCCTAGCGGGGGGGAGGAATGAGCAGTTCTTC. Its translation is CASSLVPLAGGRNEQFF.

The gene calls are TRBV29-1 and TRBJ2-5; 8 positions match TRBD1. In germline, CDR1 is SQVTM, CDR2 ANQGSEA. V dropped 6 bases and J dropped 6; count of bases not matched to a gene: 6. CDR3 length equals 12 residues. CDR3 sequence: CSVGQAGQTQYF. The DNA for the CDR3 is TGCAGCGTGGGACAGGCCGGACAGACCCAGTACTTC.

The V and J genes are TRBV27 and TRBJ1-2, with D perhaps TRBD1 (5 bases). Germline assignment: CDR1 MNHEY and CDR2 SMNVEV (reference sequence). The V and J ends lost 0 bases and 5 bases respectively, with 13 bases between them. The CDR3 loop spans 15 amino acids. For the CDR3, the DNA is TGTGCCAGCAGTTTATCGTTGACAGCGTTATATGGCTACACCTTC. Translation gives CASSLSLTALYGYTF.

The chain has TRBV9 and TRBJ2-2, with 9 bases that match TRBD1. Germline trimming cut 3 bases from V and 2 bases from J; bases unmatched to any gene: 2. Germline V gene data show CDR1 as SGDLS and CDR2 as YYNGEE. The CDR3 has 15 amino acids. The CDR3 loop is CASSAQGANTGELFF. Here the CDR3 DNA reads TGTGCCAGCAGCGCACAGGGGGCCAACACCGGGGAGCTGTTTTTT.

V and J are TRBV5-5 and TRBJ2-7, with 11 bases matching TRBD2. Looked up from germline, CDR1 is SGHKS and CDR2 is YYEKEE (reference sequence). CDR3 length equals 16 residues. Trimming cost V 3 bases and J 4 bases; bases outside gene matches: 9. The CDR3 nucleotides read TGTGCCAGCAGCTCAAGCGCTTCTAGCGGGGGGTACGAGCAGTACTTC. Protein: CASSSSASSGGYEQYF.